These 3 T cell receptor beta chains came from one sample sequenced in a study of blood T cell repertoires in COVID-19. Repertoires were generated with immunoSEQ multiplex PCR, while TCRdb's copy carries only in-frame clones and drops some. The data show 140,000 or so clones, with about 85% seen just once and roughly 6.2% held by the top ten. The source material was PBMCs or T cells enriched from blood (not recorded which). These receptor sequences come from a woman between 40 and 55 years old who had recovered from COVID-19.

The gene calls are TRBV9 and TRBJ1-1; 7 bases are shared with TRBD1. Trimming took 3 bases from V and 1 from J; bases not matched to a gene: 3. CDR3 length: 14 amino acids. Germline V CDR1 and CDR2: SGDLS, YYNGEE. CDR3 nucleotide sequence: TGTGCCAGCAGCGAGGGACAGTCGAACACTGAAGCTTTCTTT. It is translated as CASSEGQSNTEAFF.

This clone was seen more than once but under ten times. The chain combines TRBV5-4 with TRBJ2-7; 14 bases are a match to TRBD2. J gave up 3 bases and V 4 bases, and 6 bases lay outside the gene matches. The length of the CDR3 is 16 residues. The germline V gene has CDR1 SGHNT and CDR2 YYREEE (reference sequence). This CDR3 is CASSVGTSGGIYEQYF. The CDR3 DNA sequence: TGTGCCAGCAGCGTCGGGACTAGCGGGGGCATCTACGAGCAGTACTTC. The full variable domain, rest sourced from reference TRBV5-4 and TRBJ2-7, is ETGVTQSPTHLIKTRGQQVTLRCSSQSGHNTVSWYQQALGQGPQFIFQYYREEENGRGNFPPRFSGLQFPNYSSELNVNALELDDSALYLCASSVGTSGGIYEQYFGPGTRLTVT.

The chain employs TRBV5-5 and TRBJ1-6; D uncertain. The CDR3 totals 15 residues. The germline V and J ends were trimmed by 4 bases and 8 bases, with 16 bases remaining between them. In germline, CDR1 is SGHKS, CDR2 YYEKEE (reference sequence). The CDR3 loop reads CASSPHEVRDSPLHF. The CDR3 DNA reads as TGTGCCAGCAGCCCCCATGAGGTACGGGATTCACCCCTCCACTTT.